This passage covers 16 T cell receptor beta chains from one sample sequenced in a study of T cell responses to AZD1222 COVID-19 vaccine. TCRdb's copy holds only in-frame clones and misses some; the assay was immunoSEQ multiplex PCR. The sample yields around 100,000 clones, around 89% seen once. Specimen: peripheral blood, collected on day 0 of AZD1222 vaccination. These receptor sequences come from an adult in good health.

This clone appeared a single time. This sequence joins TRBV4-1 and TRBJ1-1, with 11 nucleotides matching TRBD1. CDR1 and CDR2 from the germline V gene are MGHRA and YSYEKL. The CDR3 runs 15 residues. V lost 4 bases to trimming and J lost 8 bases; unmatched junction nucleotides: 9. CDR3 sequence (DNA): TGCGCCAGCAGCCGATCCGGGACAGGGGGACTCGAAGCTTTCTTT. Translated, it gives CASSRSGTGGLEAFF.

V and J are TRBV6-5 and TRBJ2-2; D gene ambiguous. The CDR3 is made up of 12 amino acids. Germline V gene data show CDR1 as MNHEY and CDR2 as SVGAGI. Trimming left V 11 bases short and J 1 base short, with 8 bases between. The CDR3 here is CAVSLNTGELFF. CDR3 nucleotide sequence: TGTGCCGTCTCCCTGAACACCGGGGAGCTGTTTTTT.

The chain employs TRBV27 and TRBJ1-2; D not certain. CDR3 length: 13 residues. V lost 3 bases to trimming and J lost 2 bases, with 7 bases between them. In germline, CDR1 is MNHEY, CDR2 SMNVEV (reference sequence). This CDR3 is CASSLRENYGYTF. The CDR3 region has the DNA TGTGCCAGCAGTTTGAGGGAGAACTATGGCTACACCTTC.

The rearrangement links TRBV19 to TRBJ1-5, with a possible D match to TRBD1 (5 bases). The CDR3 totals 12 residues. Germline assignment: CDR1 LNHDA and CDR2 SQIVND (reference sequence). The V end was cut by 6 bases, the J end by 6 bases, with 9 bases between. CDR3 nucleotides: TGTGCCAGTAGGGACATGGCTCAGCCCCAGCATTTT. This encodes CASRDMAQPQHF.

A few counts support this clone. This chain joins TRBV6-5 and TRBJ1-4; D is undetermined. The germline V gene encodes CDR1 MNHEY and CDR2 SVGAGI. V lost 5 bases to trimming and J lost 6 bases, with 13 bases between them. This CDR3 contains 14 residues. For the CDR3, the DNA is TGTGCCAGCAGTCCCAATTTGGAGTATGAAAAACTGTTTTTT. Translating gives CASSPNLEYEKLFF.

The V gene is TRBV5-1, the J gene TRBJ1-4; 10 nucleotides agree with TRBD1. This CDR3 region has 13 residues. J was trimmed by 8 bases and V by 4 bases; bases with no gene match: 2. Germline CDR1 reads SGHRS; CDR2 reads YFSETQ. CDR3 in DNA: TGCGCCAGCAGCAGGGGACAGGGGGAAAAACTGTTTTTT. It is translated as CASSRGQGEKLFF.

The chain is built from TRBV10-3 and TRBJ1-2; perhaps TRBD1 as D (5 bases). The V and J ends lost 6 bases and 7 bases respectively, with 15 bases between them. The germline V gene has CDR1 ENHRY and CDR2 SYGVKD. The CDR3 has 13 residues. DNA for the CDR3: TGTGCCATCAGCGGGACTTCGGAACCTGGCTACACCTTC. It translates to CAISGTSEPGYTF.

V is TRBV7-2 and J is TRBJ1-5; 9 nucleotides agree with TRBD1. The CDR3 covers 18 residues. CDR1 and CDR2 (germline): SGHTA, FQGNSA. The trim removed 1 base at V and 4 bases at J, leaving 11 bases unmatched. This chain's CDR3 is CASSLVVGLGQGNQPQHF. The CDR3 bases are TGTGCCAGCAGCTTAGTGGTCGGACTGGGACAGGGTAATCAGCCCCAGCATTTT.

V gene TRBV15 combines with J gene TRBJ1-3; no clear D gene. Germline-derived CDR1 and CDR2 are LNHNV and YYDKDF (reference sequence). V dropped 3 bases and J dropped 0 bases, with 12 bases sitting between them. CDR3 length equals 16 residues. The CDR3 protein is CATSRIESLSGNTIYF. The CDR3 DNA reads as TGTGCCACCAGCAGGATTGAGTCCCTCTCTGGAAACACCATATATTTT.

V usage is TRBV19 and J usage is TRBJ2-7; unclear D gene. Germline-derived CDR1 and CDR2 are LNHDA and SQIVND (reference sequence). The V end lost 4 bases, the J end lost 4 bases, and 17 bases lay between the germline ends. The CDR3 has 15 residues. The chain's CDR3 is CASSTPVGRRYEQYF. CDR3 DNA sequence: TGTGCCAGTAGTACCCCCGTAGGACGGAGATACGAGCAGTACTTC.

The chain couples TRBV30 to TRBJ1-2; tentative D call: TRBD1 (5 bases). Germline loops: CDR1 GTSNPN, CDR2 SVGIG (reference sequence). Trimming took 0 bases from V and 0 from J, leaving 11 bases between them. The CDR3 extends over 15 amino acids. In DNA, the CDR3 is TGTGCCTGGAGTGTCCCCGGGGCAGCTAACTATGGCTACACCTTC. Protein product: CAWSVPGAANYGYTF.

The table lists this clone with a count of one. V usage is TRBV5-8 and J usage is TRBJ1-5; the D gene is possibly TRBD1 (5 bases). CDR1 and CDR2 (germline): SGHTS, YDEGEE. The CDR3 covers 15 residues. V was pared by 0 bases and J by 0 bases, with 7 bases between. As DNA, the CDR3 is TGTGCCAGCAGCTTGGCAGGGAATAGCAATCAGCCCCAGCATTTT. This gives the protein CASSLAGNSNQPQHF.

A few counts support this clone. The chain recombines TRBV7-2 with TRBJ2-1; 8 bases are shared with TRBD2. The trim removed 8 bases at V and 0 bases at J, leaving 9 bases unmatched. CDR3 length: 16 amino acids. Germline values: CDR1 SGHTA, CDR2 FQGNSA. CDR3 loop: CASAGLSGVSYNEQFF. For the CDR3, the DNA is TGTGCCAGCGCGGGACTTAGCGGGGTCTCCTACAATGAGCAGTTCTTC.

Written as DNA, the CDR3 is TGTGCCTGGAACAGGGCGGGGGGTGAAAAACTGTTTTTT. Translation gives CAWNRAGGEKLFF. The chain uses TRBV30 and TRBJ1-4; weak D call: TRBD1 (6 bases). V shed 4 bases and J shed 7 bases, with 13 bases lying between them. Germline values: CDR1 GTSNPN, CDR2 SVGIG (reference sequence). The length of the CDR3 is 13 residues.

The V call is TRBV19, the J call TRBJ1-1; D unresolved. Germline V lookup: CDR1 LNHDA, CDR2 SQIVND (reference sequence). This CDR3 contains 14 residues. Trimming removed 5 bases from V and 0 bases from J, with 10 bases in between. DNA for the CDR3: TGTGCCAGTAGTTTTTGGGAAATGAACACTGAAGCTTTCTTT. It codes for CASSFWEMNTEAFF. Full variable domain (rest looked up from reference TRBV19 and TRBJ1-1): DGGITQSPKYLFRKEGQNVTLSCEQNLNHDAMYWYRQDPGQGLRLIYYSQIVNDFQKGDIAEGYSVSREKKESFPLTVTSAQKNPTAFYLCASSFWEMNTEAFFGQGTRLTVV.

The V gene is TRBV11-2, the J gene TRBJ1-6, with D tentatively TRBD1 (5 bases). This CDR3 comprises 12 residues. V lost 1 base to trimming and J lost 12 bases, with 7 bases between them. Germline CDR1 is SGHAT and CDR2 is FQNNGV. The CDR3 DNA follows: TGTGCCAGCAGCTTAGGGGGGGGACCCCTCCACTTT. This gives the protein CASSLGGGPLHF.